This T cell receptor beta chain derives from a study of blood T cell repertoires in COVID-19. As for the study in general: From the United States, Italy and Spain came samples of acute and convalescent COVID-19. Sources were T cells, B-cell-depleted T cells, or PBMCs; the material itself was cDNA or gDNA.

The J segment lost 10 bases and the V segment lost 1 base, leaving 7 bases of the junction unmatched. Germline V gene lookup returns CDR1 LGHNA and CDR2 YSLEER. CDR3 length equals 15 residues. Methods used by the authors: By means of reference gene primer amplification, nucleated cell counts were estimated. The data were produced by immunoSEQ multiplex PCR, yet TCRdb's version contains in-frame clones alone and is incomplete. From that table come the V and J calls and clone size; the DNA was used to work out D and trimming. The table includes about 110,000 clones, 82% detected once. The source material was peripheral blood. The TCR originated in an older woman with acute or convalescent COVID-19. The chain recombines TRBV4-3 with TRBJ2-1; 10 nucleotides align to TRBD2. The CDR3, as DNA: TGCGCCAGCAGCCAAGTACAGCGGGGGGGCATGGAGCAGTTCTTC. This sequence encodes CASSQVQRGGMEQFF.